The sample holds a few counts of the clone carrying this T cell receptor beta chain. As yet, its antigen is unknown. This entry belongs to a study of vaccination effects on CD4 cells after COVID-19. At the level of the study: Vaccination of participants consisted of two doses of either the BNT162b2 or mRNA-1273 vaccine.

Deletions cut 0 bases from V and 1 base from J, with 4 bases between. From germline, CDR1 is SGHRS and CDR2 YFSETQ. The CDR3 loop spans 14 amino acids. Libraries were prepared by immunoSEQ multiplex PCR; TCRdb keeps only in-frame clonotypes and omits some of them. The data contain 60,000 to 70,000 clones, roughly 79% of them singletons. Sequencing followed a ViraFEST assay step that expanded antigen-specific CD4+ T cells with viral peptide pools. Isolating CD4+ T cells followed more than eight days of culture. Each vaccine recipient was nucleocapsid antibody negative and had no prior SARS-CoV-2 infection. On both days 3 and 7, half of the culture medium was replaced with IL-2 medium.

The clonotype originates from a human donor who received a COVID-19 vaccine. The V gene is TRBV5-1, the J gene TRBJ2-2, with unresolved D. The sample was CD4+ T cells from PBMCs cultured with HCoV-229E spike peptides, taken before COVID-19 vaccination. The DNA of the CDR3 is TGCGCCAGCAGCTTGGCTGGGAACACCGGGGAGCTGTTTTTT. Its translation is CASSLAGNTGELFF.